A single sample is the source of the 21 T cell receptor beta chains below, sequenced in a study of brain T cells in children with intractable seizures. Time point defined: blood from clinic visit 5 months post-surgery; TSC patient then seizure free. Assay: immunoSEQ multiplex PCR; the TCRdb copy retains only in-frame clones and omits some. The sample lists 340,000 or so clones, 93% seen once, with under 7% in the top ten. This sample comprised peripheral blood, obtained roughly 5 months after surgery. Receptors originate from a boy under two years old with tuberous sclerosis and intractable seizures.

CDR3 nucleotide sequence: TGTGCCTGGAGTGTAGATCGGGGGCGGAATTCACCCCTCCACTTT. As protein: CAWSVDRGRNSPLHF. The V call is TRBV30, the J call TRBJ1-6, with a tentative D call TRBD1 (6 bases). This CDR3 region has 15 residues. V was cut by 0 bases and J by 7 bases, with 13 bases left in between. Germline CDR1 is GTSNPN and CDR2 is SVGIG (reference sequence). The variable domain in full, with the rest retrieved from reference TRBV30 and TRBJ1-6, is SQTIHQWPATLVQPVGSPLSLECTVEGTSNPNLYWYRQAAGRGLQLLFYSVGIGQISSEVPQNLSASRPQDRQFILSSKKLLLSDSGFYLCAWSVDRGRNSPLHFGNGTRLTVT.

This chain links TRBV6-5 with TRBJ1-4, with a weak D call TRBD1 (5 bases). The CDR3 contains 13 residues. The V gene lost 9 bases and the J gene lost 8 bases, with 16 bases spanning the gap. CDR1 and CDR2 (germline): MNHEY, SVGAGI. CDR3 in amino acids: CASRLGVGEKLFF. The CDR3 DNA reads as TGTGCCAGTAGATTGGGGGTTGGCGAAAAACTGTTTTTT.

The gene calls are TRBV23-1 and TRBJ1-4; unclear D gene. TRBV23-1 is identified as an open reading frame with a role that is uncertain. This CDR3 is built from 11 residues. V lost 8 bases to trimming and J lost 15 bases, with 16 bases between them. The CDR3 is CASPHGGLMFF. As DNA, the CDR3 is TGCGCCAGCCCACACGGAGGGCTGATGTTTTTT.

This chain links TRBV19 with TRBJ1-5; the D gene is possibly TRBD1 (5 bases). V lost 3 bases, J lost 3 bases, and 15 bases lay in between. The CDR3 is 16 amino acids. Germline V gene lookup returns CDR1 LNHDA and CDR2 SQIVND (reference sequence). The CDR3 region is CASSIGGGALNQPQHF. CDR3 sequence (DNA): TGTGCCAGTAGTATTGGGGGAGGGGCCCTCAATCAGCCCCAGCATTTT.

The chain recombines TRBV9 with TRBJ2-1; 10 bases fit TRBD2. The germline V gene has CDR1 SGDLS and CDR2 YYNGEE. Trimming cost V 2 bases and J 8 bases; bases outside gene matches: 7. The CDR3 has 15 amino acids. CDR3 coding DNA: TGTGCCAGCAGCGTCAGCGGGGGGGCCTTTGATGAGCAGTTCTTC. It codes for CASSVSGGAFDEQFF.

The V gene is TRBV6-5, the J gene TRBJ2-1; D possibly corresponds to TRBD2 (6 bases). This CDR3 has 14 amino acids. Germline CDR1 and CDR2: MNHEY and SVGAGI. V dropped 2 bases and J dropped 9 bases, with 14 bases sitting between them. The CDR3, as DNA: TGTGCCAGCAGTTACGCACAGGTCGGGGGTGAGCAGTTCTTC. Its protein is CASSYAQVGGEQFF.

The genes are TRBV3-1 (or the pseudogene TRBV3-2) and TRBJ2-5; the match to TRBD2 covers 11 bases. V gave up 4 bases and J gave up 4 bases; unmatched junction bases: 2. Germline CDR1 LGHDT, CDR2 YNNKEL (reference sequence). The CDR3 covers 14 residues. CDR3: CASSPLAGGETQYF. Here the CDR3 DNA reads TGTGCCAGCAGCCCCCTAGCGGGGGGAGAGACCCAGTACTTC.

This sequence joins TRBV19 and TRBJ1-5, with D unresolved. The CDR3 extends over 16 amino acids. V was pared by 3 bases and J by 4 bases, with 16 bases between. CDR1 LNHDA and CDR2 SQIVND come from the germline V gene (reference sequence). CDR3 in amino acids: CASSMIQEVPNQPQHF. The CDR3 nucleotides are TGTGCCAGTAGTATGATCCAGGAGGTCCCGAATCAGCCCCAGCATTTT.

The CDR3 reads CASSDIRLAGGNEQFF. CDR3 in DNA: TGTGCCAGCAGTGACATCCGACTAGCGGGGGGTAATGAGCAGTTCTTC. The chain employs TRBV6-1 and TRBJ2-1, with 13 bases identical to TRBD2. The V gene end was trimmed by 3 bases and the J gene end by 7 bases; junction bases not matched to a gene: 6. The CDR3 has 16 amino acids. Per the germline V gene, CDR1 is MNHNS and CDR2 is SASEGT.

The chain recombines TRBV19 with TRBJ2-1, with TRBD2 matching over 7 bases. This CDR3 spans 15 amino acids. Trimming removed 3 bases from V and 6 bases from J; junction bases left unmatched: 8. Germline CDR1 reads LNHDA; CDR2 reads SQIVND (reference sequence). This CDR3 is CASSIGPGGFNEQFF. The CDR3 nucleotides are TGTGCCAGTAGTATCGGTCCGGGAGGTTTCAATGAGCAGTTCTTC. Together with reference TRBV19 and TRBJ2-1, the CDR3 gives the full variable domain: DGGITQSPKYLFRKEGQNVTLSCEQNLNHDAMYWYRQDPGQGLRLIYYSQIVNDFQKGDIAEGYSVSREKKESFPLTVTSAQKNPTAFYLCASSIGPGGFNEQFFGPGTRLTVL.

The rearrangement links TRBV30 to TRBJ2-2; D call uncertain. Germline lookup yields CDR1 GTSNPN and CDR2 SVGIG (reference sequence). This CDR3 has 12 amino acids. The V end lost 3 bases, the J end lost 3 bases, and 5 bases lay between the germline ends. CDR3 sequence reads: CAWSRDTGELFF. DNA for the CDR3: TGTGCCTGGAGCCGGGACACCGGGGAGCTGTTTTTT.

This clone has only one observation. This chain connects TRBV5-1 to TRBJ1-1; 8 nucleotides align to TRBD1. CDR1 and CDR2 (germline): SGHRS, YFSETQ. This CDR3 region has 16 residues. V lost 2 bases, J lost 3 bases, and 9 bases stayed unmatched. The CDR3 nucleotides read TGCGCCAGCAGCTTCATCTCAGGGGGCACGGACACTGAAGCTTTCTTT. It codes for CASSFISGGTDTEAFF. The entire variable domain, with the rest obtained from reference TRBV5-1 and TRBJ1-1, is as follows: KAGVTQTPRYLIKTRGQQVTLSCSPISGHRSVSWYQQTPGQGLQFLFEYFSETQRNKGNFPGRFSGRQFSNSRSEMNVSTLELGDSALYLCASSFISGGTDTEAFFGQGTRLTVV.

J is TRBJ1-2 and V is TRBV5-6, with 7 bases that match TRBD1. CDR1 SGHDT and CDR2 YYEEEE come from the germline V gene. The V and J ends lost 1 base and 2 bases, in that order; junction bases with no gene match: 2. This CDR3 spans 14 amino acids. The CDR3: CASSLSGGNYGYTF. The DNA for the CDR3 is TGTGCCAGCAGCTTGTCAGGGGGGAACTATGGCTACACCTTC.

The chain uses TRBV5-1 and TRBJ2-2; D might be TRBD1 (5 bases). CDR3 size: 14 residues. Trimming shortened V by 1 base and J by 8 bases, and 12 bases separated the two germline ends. Germline loops: CDR1 SGHRS, CDR2 YFSETQ. The CDR3 DNA reads TGCGCCAGCAGCTTGAAGGGGTCGGAGGGGGAGCTGTTTTTT. Encoded protein: CASSLKGSEGELFF.

V is TRBV13 and J is TRBJ2-1; 7 bases map to TRBD1. The CDR3 consists of 14 residues. The V and J ends lost 2 bases and 6 bases, in that order; junction bases with no gene match: 4. The germline V gene has CDR1 PRHDT and CDR2 FYEKMQ (reference sequence). CDR3 sequence: CASSLSRDSNEQFF. In DNA, the CDR3 is TGTGCCAGCAGCTTAAGTCGGGACAGCAATGAGCAGTTCTTC. The full variable domain, completed using reference TRBV13 and TRBJ2-1, is AAGVIQSPRHLIKEKRETATLKCYPIPRHDTVYWYQQGPGQDPQFLISFYEKMQSDKGSIPDRFSAQQFSDYHSELNMSSLELGDSALYFCASSLSRDSNEQFFGPGTRLTVL.

This clone was counted once. This sequence joins TRBV5-8 and TRBJ2-7; D unresolved. The length of the CDR3 is 11 residues. With 2 bases removed from V and 2 bases from J, the gap between germline ends came to 2 bases. CDR1 and CDR2 from the germline V gene are SGHTS and YDEGEE. As DNA, the CDR3 is TGTGCCAGCAGCTTAGCCTACGAGCAGTACTTC. Its protein product is CASSLAYEQYF.

This chain links TRBV5-6 with TRBJ1-2; D is possibly TRBD1 (5 bases). Trimming cost V 5 bases and J 3 bases, with 20 bases left between them. Germline values: CDR1 SGHDT, CDR2 YYEEEE. The CDR3 has 16 residues. The CDR3 bases are TGTGCCAGCAGTTCGGTGCGGGACCTGGTTCACTATGGCTACACCTTC. It is translated as CASSSVRDLVHYGYTF.

The rearrangement joins TRBV6-5 to TRBJ1-1, with D maybe TRBD1 (5 bases). CDR3 length: 13 residues. V shed 4 bases and J shed 5 bases, with 11 bases lying between them. Germline loops: CDR1 MNHEY, CDR2 SVGAGI. The chain's CDR3 is CASSSRRDTEAFF. In nucleotides, the CDR3 is TGTGCCAGCAGTTCTCGCAGGGATACTGAAGCTTTCTTT.

The chain combines TRBV27 with TRBJ2-3; TRBD2 aligns across 11 bases. V dropped 2 bases and J dropped 4; count of bases not matched to a gene: 5. This CDR3 contains 16 residues. Germline-derived CDR1 and CDR2 are MNHEY and SMNVEV (reference sequence). The CDR3 protein is CASSLLAGGGADTQYF. CDR3 in DNA: TGTGCCAGCAGTTTACTAGCGGGAGGAGGGGCAGATACGCAGTATTTT.

The chain is built from TRBV24-1 and TRBJ1-1, with a weak D call TRBD1 (6 bases). Germline V gives CDR1 KGHDR, CDR2 SFDVKD. This CDR3 spans 13 amino acids. V was cut by 4 bases and J by 4 bases, with 9 bases left in between. The CDR3 DNA follows: TGTGCCACCAGTGAAAAGGGGGGCACTGAAGCTTTCTTT. This gives the protein CATSEKGGTEAFF.

Notes on this clone: The same CDR3 arises from other DNA sequences in this sample as well. The genes are TRBV27 and TRBJ1-1, with D possibly TRBD1 on 5 matching bases. CDR1 and CDR2 (germline): MNHEY, SMNVEV (reference sequence). The CDR3 is 18 amino acids. V was shortened by 5 bases and J by 0 bases, with 22 bases between the two germline ends. The CDR3 bases are TGTGCCAGCAGTCCGGGGGGGATGGGTGATAGCTTGAACACTGAAGCTTTCTTT. Its translation is CASSPGGMGDSLNTEAFF.